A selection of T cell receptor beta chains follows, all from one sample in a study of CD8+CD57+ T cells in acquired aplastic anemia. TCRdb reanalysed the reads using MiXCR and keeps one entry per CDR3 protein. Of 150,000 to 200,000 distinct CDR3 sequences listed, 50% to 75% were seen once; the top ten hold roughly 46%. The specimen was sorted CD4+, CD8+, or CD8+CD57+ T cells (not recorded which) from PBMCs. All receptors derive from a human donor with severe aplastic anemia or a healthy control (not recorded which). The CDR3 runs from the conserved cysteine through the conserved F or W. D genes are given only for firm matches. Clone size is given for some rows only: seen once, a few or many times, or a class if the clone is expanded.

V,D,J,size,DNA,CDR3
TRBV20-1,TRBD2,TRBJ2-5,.,TGCAGTGCGGGAGCGGGGGGGGGGGCGGAGACCCAGTACTTC,CSAGAGGGAETQYF
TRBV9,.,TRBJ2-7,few,TGTGCCAGCAAGGTAGGGGTCGAGCAGTACTTC,CASKVGVEQYF
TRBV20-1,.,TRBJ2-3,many,TGCAGTGCTACGGAAAAAGACTACCCGAGCACAGATACGCAGTATTTT,CSATEKDYPSTDTQYF
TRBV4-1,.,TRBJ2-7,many,TGCGCCAGCAGCCAAGATGGGTCGGGGGTCTCCTACGAGCAGTACTTC,CASSQDGSGVSYEQYF
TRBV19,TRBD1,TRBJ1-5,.,TGTGCCAGTAGGGACAGGGGAGATCAGCCCCAGCATTTT,CASRDRGDQPQHF
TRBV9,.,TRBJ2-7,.,TGTGCCAGCAGCGTAGGTACCTACGAGCAGTACTTC,CASSVGTYEQYF
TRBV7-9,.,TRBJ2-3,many,TGTGCCAGCAGCTCCGGGACATACAGCACAGATACGCAGTATTTT,CASSSGTYSTDTQYF
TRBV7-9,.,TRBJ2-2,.,TGTGCCAGCAGCTCTGTGGCGGGGGCGGGCACCGGGGAGCTGTTTTTT,CASSSVAGAGTGELFF
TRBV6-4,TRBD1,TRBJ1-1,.,TGTGCCAGCAGTGTGACAGGGGAGAACACTGAAGCTTTCTTT,CASSVTGENTEAFF
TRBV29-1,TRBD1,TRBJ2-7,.,TGCAGCGTTCGGGACAGGGCACCCCACGAGCAGTACTTC,CSVRDRAPHEQYF
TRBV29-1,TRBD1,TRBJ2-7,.,TGCAGCGTTGTAAAGGGACAGGGGCCCTACGAGCAGTACTTC,CSVVKGQGPYEQYF
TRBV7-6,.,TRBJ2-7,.,TGTGCCAGCAGCCCCTACCAGGGCTACGAGCAGTACTTC,CASSPYQGYEQYF
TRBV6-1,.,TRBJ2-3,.,TGTGCCGGCATGGATTGGGGAGATACGCAGTATTTT,CAGMDWGDTQYF
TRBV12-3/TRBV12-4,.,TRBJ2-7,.,TGTGCCAGCAGTTTACCGCGGTACGAGCAGTACTTC,CASSLPRYEQYF
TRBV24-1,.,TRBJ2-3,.,TGTGCCACCAGTGACTACGCGCCGGCAGATACGCAGTATTTT,CATSDYAPADTQYF
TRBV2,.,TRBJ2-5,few,TGTGCCAGCAGTCCTTATTCTGGCGAGACCCAGTACTTC,CASSPYSGETQYF
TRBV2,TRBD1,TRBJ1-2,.,TGTGCCAGCAGTGAAGCGAGAGACAGGGAAGGCGGCTACACCTTC,CASSEARDREGGYTF
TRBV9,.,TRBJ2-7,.,TGTGCCAGCGGGGGACGGAACTACGAGCAGTACTTC,CASGGRNYEQYF
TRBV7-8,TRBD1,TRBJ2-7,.,TGTGCCAGCAACTCATTCCCGGGACAGGGGTTCGAGCAGTACTTC,CASNSFPGQGFEQYF
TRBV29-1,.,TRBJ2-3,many,TGCAGCGTTGTGGACATGGGGTTGGATACGCAGTATTTT,CSVVDMGLDTQYF
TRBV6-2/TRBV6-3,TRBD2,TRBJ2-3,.,TGTGCCAGCAGTTTGCCACTAGCGGGAAGGGAGGGCACAGATACGCAGTATTTT,CASSLPLAGREGTDTQYF
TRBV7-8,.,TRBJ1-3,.,TGTGCCAGCAGCTACCAGGGGACGATCTCTGGAAACACCATATATTTT,CASSYQGTISGNTIYF
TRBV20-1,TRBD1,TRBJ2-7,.,TGCAGTGCTGAAACAGGGGGCGCCGAGCAGTACTTC,CSAETGGAEQYF
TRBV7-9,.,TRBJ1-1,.,TGTGCCAGCAGCTTAGAGGGGATAGGCACTGAAGCTTTCTTT,CASSLEGIGTEAFF
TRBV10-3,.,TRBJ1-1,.,TGTGCCATCAGTCCGAGACAGGAGGGACCTGAAGCTTTCTTT,CAISPRQEGPEAFF
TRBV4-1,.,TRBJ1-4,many,TGCGCCAGCAGCCAAATGGGAGAGAGTAATGAAAAACTGTTTTTT,CASSQMGESNEKLFF
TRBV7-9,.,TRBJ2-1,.,TGTGCCAGCAGCACGCTGCCGGACAGAGCGGACAATGAGCAGTTCTTC,CASSTLPDRADNEQFF
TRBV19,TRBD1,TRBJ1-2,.,TGTGCCAGTAGTTCTTCCTCGTCCCGGGACAGGGCCGGTGGCTATGGCTACACCTTC,CASSSSSSRDRAGGYGYTF
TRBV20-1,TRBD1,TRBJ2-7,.,TGCAGTGCTAGAGAGGGGACAGAGGACGAGCAGTACTTC,CSAREGTEDEQYF
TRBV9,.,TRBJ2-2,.,TGTGCCAGCAGCGGTGGCATCCACGGGGAGCTGTTTTTT,CASSGGIHGELFF
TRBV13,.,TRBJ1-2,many,TGTGCCAGCAGCTTATCTCCGGGACTGGACTACACCTTC,CASSLSPGLDYTF
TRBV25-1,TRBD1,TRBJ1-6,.,TGTGCCAGCAGTGAATACAGGGGGGAGAATTCACCCCTCCACTTT,CASSEYRGENSPLHF
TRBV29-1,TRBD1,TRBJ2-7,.,TGCAGCGTTTACGGGACAGGGCTATCTTACTACGAGCAGTACTTC,CSVYGTGLSYYEQYF
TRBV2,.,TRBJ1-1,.,TGTGCCAGCAGTGGAATTGGTGGAGGGTACACTGAAGCTTTCTTT,CASSGIGGGYTEAFF
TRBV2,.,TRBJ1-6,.,TGTGCCAGCAAGGGCCAGAGACTCAATTCACCCCTCCACTTT,CASKGQRLNSPLHF
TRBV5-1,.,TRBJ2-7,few,TGCGCCAGCAGCACCGGGGGCCACGAGCAGTACTTC,CASSTGGHEQYF
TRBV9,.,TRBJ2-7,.,TGTGCCAGCAGCGTATCGGGGCCGGGCGAGCAGTACTTC,CASSVSGPGEQYF
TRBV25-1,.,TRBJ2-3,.,TGTGCCAGCAGTGACCGAACGGCCTTTCGGGGCACAGATACGCAGTATTTT,CASSDRTAFRGTDTQYF
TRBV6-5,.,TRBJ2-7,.,TGTGCCAGCAGCCGGGGGAACGAGCAGTACTTC,CASSRGNEQYF
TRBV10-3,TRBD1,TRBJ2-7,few,TGTGCCATCAGTGGGGGACAGGGATACGAGCAGTACTTC,CAISGGQGYEQYF
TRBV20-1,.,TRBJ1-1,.,TGCAGTGCTCCTTATATGGCGGGCACTGAAGCTTTCTTT,CSAPYMAGTEAFF
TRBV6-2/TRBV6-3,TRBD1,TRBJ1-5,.,TGTGCCAGCAGTTTCACAGGGGGCGGCAATCAGCCCCAGCATTTT,CASSFTGGGNQPQHF
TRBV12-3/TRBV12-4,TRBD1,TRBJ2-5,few,TGTGCCAGCAAAACTTACAGGGGCGGGGAGACCCAGTACTTC,CASKTYRGGETQYF